A few counts support the clone carrying this T cell receptor (beta chain). Per the germline V gene, CDR1 is SGHDN and CDR2 is FVKESK. V lost 2 bases and J 4 bases, leaving 11 bases between the germline ends. CDR3 length: 14 residues. The sample is drawn from a study of blood T cell repertoires in COVID-19. In the study's own analysis: Nucleated cell number was recorded as an estimate derived from reference gene primer amplification. Data came from immunoSEQ multiplex PCR; TCRdb stores just in-frame clones and leaves some out. V, J and clone size reflect that table, while D and trimming were determined from the DNA. The profile shows over 250,000 clones, around nine tenths of them singletons.

The V and J genes are TRBV14 and TRBJ1-1; D is perhaps TRBD1 (5 bases). The sequencing input was peripheral blood. The receptor was isolated from a middle-aged woman who had recovered from COVID-19. DNA for the CDR3: TGTGCCAGCAGCCAAAGGGTCGGGGGCACTGAAGCTTTCTTT. Translated: CASSQRVGGTEAFF.